Listed here is a single T cell receptor beta chain. What it recognizes is unknown. Other DNA sequences in this sample translate to the same CDR3. Researchers ran the PCR with 60 Vbeta and 13 Jbeta primers. The protocol was immunoSEQ multiplex PCR, while the TCRdb copy is restricted to in-frame clones and leaves out a portion. Of about 67,000 clones listed, more than 80% were seen once; the top ten hold over 10%. Germline lookup yields CDR1 SGHVS and CDR2 FNYEAQ. Trimming took 5 bases from V and 8 from J, leaving 14 bases between them. The CDR3 loop spans 13 amino acids. This entry belongs to a study of cytomegalovirus exposure and HLA in healthy donors. Overall study results and limits: What TCR beta sequences reportedly achieved was accurate prediction of HLA-A and HLA-B alleles in most subjects. For cytomegalovirus status, the classifier reportedly gave diagnoses with high specificity and sensitivity. Productive status was seen about 90% or about 30% of the time for most TCR beta V segments in an earlier analysis.

Sequencing input: PBMCs. The sequence was obtained from a woman in her twenties or thirties in good health and CMV-seropositive. This chain links TRBV7-6 with TRBJ2-3, with D possibly matching TRBD2 (6 bases). The CDR3 coding sequence is TGTGCCAGCAGCGCCCGGGAGCTGGGTACGCAGTATTTT. The encoded protein is CASSARELGTQYF.